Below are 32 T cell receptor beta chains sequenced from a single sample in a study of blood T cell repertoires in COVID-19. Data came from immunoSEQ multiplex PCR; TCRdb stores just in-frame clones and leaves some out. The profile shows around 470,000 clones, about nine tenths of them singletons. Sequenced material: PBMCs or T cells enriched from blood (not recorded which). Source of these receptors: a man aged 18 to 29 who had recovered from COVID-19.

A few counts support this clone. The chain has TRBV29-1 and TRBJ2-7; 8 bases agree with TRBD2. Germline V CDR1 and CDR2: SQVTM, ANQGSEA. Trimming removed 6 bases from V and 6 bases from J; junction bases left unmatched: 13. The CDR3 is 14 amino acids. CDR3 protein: CSVGVSGKQGEQYF. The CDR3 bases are TGCAGCGTGGGGGTTAGCGGGAAGCAGGGCGAGCAGTACTTC.

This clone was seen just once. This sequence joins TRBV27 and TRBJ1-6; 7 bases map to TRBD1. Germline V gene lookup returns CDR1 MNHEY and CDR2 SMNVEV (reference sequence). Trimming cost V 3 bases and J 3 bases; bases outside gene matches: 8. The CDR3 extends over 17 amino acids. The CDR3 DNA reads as TGTGCCAGCAGTTTTGACAGGGTTGGGGACTATAATTCACCCCTCCACTTT. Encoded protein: CASSFDRVGDYNSPLHF.

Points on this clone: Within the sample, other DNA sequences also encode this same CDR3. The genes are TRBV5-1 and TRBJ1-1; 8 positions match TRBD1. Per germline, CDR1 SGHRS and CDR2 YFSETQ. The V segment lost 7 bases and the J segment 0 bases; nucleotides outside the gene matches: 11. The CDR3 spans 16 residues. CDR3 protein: CASRLGTGRLNTEAFF. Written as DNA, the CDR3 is TGCGCCAGCCGGCTAGGGACAGGCAGACTGAACACTGAAGCTTTCTTT.

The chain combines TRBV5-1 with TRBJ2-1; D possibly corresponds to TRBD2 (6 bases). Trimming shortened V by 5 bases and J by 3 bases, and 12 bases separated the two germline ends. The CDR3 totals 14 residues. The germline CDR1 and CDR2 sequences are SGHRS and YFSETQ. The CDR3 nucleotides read TGCGCCAGCAGTAACTTAGCGGACTACAATGAGCAGTTCTTC. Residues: CASSNLADYNEQFF.

This CDR3 reads CASSDPQAHRGEKLFF. Written as DNA, the CDR3 is TGTGCCAGCAGTGATCCACAGGCACACCGAGGTGAAAAACTGTTTTTT. J is TRBJ1-4 and V is TRBV2; possible D gene TRBD1, 5 bases. The CDR3 runs 16 residues. Trimming shortened V by 3 bases and J by 7 bases, and 18 bases separated the two germline ends. Germline lookup yields CDR1 SNHLY and CDR2 FYNNEI.

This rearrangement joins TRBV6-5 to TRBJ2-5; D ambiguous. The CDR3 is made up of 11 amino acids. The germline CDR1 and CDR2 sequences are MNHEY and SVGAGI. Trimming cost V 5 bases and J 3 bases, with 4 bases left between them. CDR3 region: CASSPEETQYF. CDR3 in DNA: TGTGCCAGCAGTCCAGAAGAGACCCAGTACTTC.

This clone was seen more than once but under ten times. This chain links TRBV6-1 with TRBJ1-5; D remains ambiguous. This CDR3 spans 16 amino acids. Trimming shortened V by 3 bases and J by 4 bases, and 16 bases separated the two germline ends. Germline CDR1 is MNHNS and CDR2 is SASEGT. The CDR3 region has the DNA TGTGCCAGCAGTGACAGTTGGGCCAGAACTAATCAGCCCCAGCATTTT. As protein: CASSDSWARTNQPQHF.

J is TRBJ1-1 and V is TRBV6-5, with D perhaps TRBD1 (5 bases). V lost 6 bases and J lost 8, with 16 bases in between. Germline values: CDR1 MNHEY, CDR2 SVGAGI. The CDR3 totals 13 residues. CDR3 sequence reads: CASRPRRGTEAFF. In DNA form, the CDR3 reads TGTGCCAGCAGGCCCCGACGGGGGACCGAAGCTTTCTTT.

CDR3: CASSPTGQLNYGYTF. The DNA for the CDR3 is TGTGCCAGCAGCCCAACCGGACAGCTTAACTATGGCTACACCTTC. V is TRBV7-3 and J is TRBJ1-2, with D maybe TRBD1 (6 bases). The CDR3 sequence is 15 residues long. The V and J ends lost 5 bases and 1 base respectively, with 14 bases between them. The germline gives CDR1 SGHTA, CDR2 FQGTGA.

CDR3 amino acids: CAGTNQPQHF. The CDR3 bases are TGTGCCGGCACGAATCAGCCCCAGCATTTT. The chain recombines TRBV6-5 with TRBJ1-5; unclear D gene. Between the trimmed V and J ends, which lost 11 bases and 4 bases, there was a span of 6 bases. The CDR3 is 10 residues long. Looked up from germline, CDR1 is MNHEY and CDR2 is SVGAGI.

CDR3 sequence: CAWSESGGWTEAFF. The CDR3 coding sequence is TGTGCCTGGAGCGAATCGGGCGGGTGGACTGAAGCTTTCTTT. The chain recombines TRBV30 with TRBJ1-1, with D hard to call. The CDR3 contains 14 residues. V dropped 3 bases and J dropped 5 bases, with 16 bases sitting between them. Germline loops: CDR1 GTSNPN, CDR2 SVGIG (reference sequence). The complete variable domain, with remaining parts taken from reference TRBV30 and TRBJ1-1, reads SQTIHQWPATLVQPVGSPLSLECTVEGTSNPNLYWYRQAAGRGLQLLFYSVGIGQISSEVPQNLSASRPQDRQFILSSKKLLLSDSGFYLCAWSESGGWTEAFFGQGTRLTVV.

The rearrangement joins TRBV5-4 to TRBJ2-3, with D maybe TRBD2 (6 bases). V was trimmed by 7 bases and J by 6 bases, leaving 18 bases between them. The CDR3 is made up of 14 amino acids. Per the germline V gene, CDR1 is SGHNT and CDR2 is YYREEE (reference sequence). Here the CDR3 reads CASRGAGRHDTQYF. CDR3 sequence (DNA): TGTGCCAGCCGAGGAGCAGGGAGGCATGATACGCAGTATTTT.

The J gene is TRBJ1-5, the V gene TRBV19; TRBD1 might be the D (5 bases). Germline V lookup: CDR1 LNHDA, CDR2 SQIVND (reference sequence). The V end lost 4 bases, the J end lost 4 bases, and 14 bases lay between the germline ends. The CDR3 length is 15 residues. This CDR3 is CASSKEGTKNQPQHF. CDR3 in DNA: TGTGCCAGTAGTAAGGAGGGGACCAAGAATCAGCCCCAGCATTTT.

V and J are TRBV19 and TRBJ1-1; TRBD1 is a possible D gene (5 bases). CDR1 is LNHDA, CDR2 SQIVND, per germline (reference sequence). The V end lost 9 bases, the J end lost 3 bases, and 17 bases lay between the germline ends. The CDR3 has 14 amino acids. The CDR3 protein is CASPTGRTYTEAFF. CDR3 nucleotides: TGTGCCAGCCCCACCGGGCGGACATACACTGAAGCTTTCTTT.

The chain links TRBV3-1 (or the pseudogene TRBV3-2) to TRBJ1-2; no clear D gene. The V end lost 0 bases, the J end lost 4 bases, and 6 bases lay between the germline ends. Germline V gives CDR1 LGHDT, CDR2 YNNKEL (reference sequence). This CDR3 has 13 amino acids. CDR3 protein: CASSQDTFYGYTF. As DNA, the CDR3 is TGTGCCAGCAGCCAAGACACTTTCTATGGCTACACCTTC.

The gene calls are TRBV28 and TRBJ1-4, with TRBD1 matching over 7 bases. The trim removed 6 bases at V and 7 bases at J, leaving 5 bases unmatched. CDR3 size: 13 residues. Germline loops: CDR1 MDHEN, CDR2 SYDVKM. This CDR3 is CASRTGLAEKLFF. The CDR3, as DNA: TGTGCCAGCAGGACAGGGTTGGCTGAAAAACTGTTTTTT. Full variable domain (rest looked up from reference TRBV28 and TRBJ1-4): DVKVTQSSRYLVKRTGEKVFLECVQDMDHENMFWYRQDPGLGLRLIYFSYDVKMKEKGDIPEGYSVSREKKERFSLILESASTNQTSMYLCASRTGLAEKLFFGSGTQLSVL.

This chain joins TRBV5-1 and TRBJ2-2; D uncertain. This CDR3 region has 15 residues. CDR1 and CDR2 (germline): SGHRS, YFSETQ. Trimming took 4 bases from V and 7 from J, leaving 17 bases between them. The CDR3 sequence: CASSHDPITRGELFF. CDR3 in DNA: TGCGCCAGCAGCCATGATCCGATAACTCGCGGGGAGCTGTTTTTT.

DNA of the CDR3: TGTGCCAGCCTCTATTGCGGGTCTCGCACAGATACGCAGTATTTT. Its protein product is CASLYCGSRTDTQYF. The chain uses TRBV6-5 and TRBJ2-3, with a tentative D call TRBD2 (5 bases). Germline CDR1 and CDR2: MNHEY and SVGAGI. The CDR3 extends over 15 amino acids. Between the trimmed V and J ends, which lost 8 bases and 1 base, there was a span of 16 bases.

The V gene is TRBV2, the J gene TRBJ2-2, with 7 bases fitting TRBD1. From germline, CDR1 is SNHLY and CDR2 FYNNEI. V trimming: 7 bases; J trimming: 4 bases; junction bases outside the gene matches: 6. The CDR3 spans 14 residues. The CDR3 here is CASIVTGSTGELFF. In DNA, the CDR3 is TGTGCCAGCATTGTGACAGGGTCCACCGGGGAGCTGTTTTTT.

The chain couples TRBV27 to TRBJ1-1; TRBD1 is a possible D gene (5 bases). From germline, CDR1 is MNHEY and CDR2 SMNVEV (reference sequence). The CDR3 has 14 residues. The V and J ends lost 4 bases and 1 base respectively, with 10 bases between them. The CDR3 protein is CASSSVTGNTEAFF. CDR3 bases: TGTGCCAGCAGTTCGGTCACAGGGAACACTGAAGCTTTCTTT.

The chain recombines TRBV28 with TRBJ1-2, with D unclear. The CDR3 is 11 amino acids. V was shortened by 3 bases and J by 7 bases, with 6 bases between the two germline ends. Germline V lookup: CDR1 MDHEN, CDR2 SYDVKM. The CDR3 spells CASSLGSGYTF. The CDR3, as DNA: TGTGCCAGCAGTTTGGGGAGTGGCTACACCTTC.

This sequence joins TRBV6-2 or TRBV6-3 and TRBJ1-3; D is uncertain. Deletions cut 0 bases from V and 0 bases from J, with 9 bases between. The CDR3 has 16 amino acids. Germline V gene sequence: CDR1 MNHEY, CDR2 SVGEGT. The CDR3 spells CASSYSFQASGNTIYF. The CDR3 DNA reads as TGTGCCAGCAGTTACTCCTTCCAGGCCTCTGGAAACACCATATATTTT.

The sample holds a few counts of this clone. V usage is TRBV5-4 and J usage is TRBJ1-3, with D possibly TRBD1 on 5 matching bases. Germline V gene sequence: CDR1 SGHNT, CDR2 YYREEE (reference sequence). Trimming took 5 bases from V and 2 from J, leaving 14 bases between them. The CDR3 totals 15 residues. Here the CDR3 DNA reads TGTGCCAGCAGTGCTACGGGGGGAGCTGGAAACACCATATATTTT. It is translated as CASSATGGAGNTIYF.

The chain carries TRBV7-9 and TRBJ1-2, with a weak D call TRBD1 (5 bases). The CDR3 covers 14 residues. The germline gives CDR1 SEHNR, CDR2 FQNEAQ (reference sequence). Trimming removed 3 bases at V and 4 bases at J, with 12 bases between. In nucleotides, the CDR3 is TGTGCCAGCAGCTTTGGGGCCGCATTCTATGGCTACACCTTC. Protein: CASSFGAAFYGYTF. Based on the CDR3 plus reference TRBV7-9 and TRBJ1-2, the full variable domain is DTGVSQNPRHKITKRGQNVTFRCDPISEHNRLYWYRQTLGQGPEFLTYFQNEAQLEKSRLLSDRFSAERPKGSFSTLEIQRTEQGDSAMYLCASSFGAAFYGYTFGSGTRLTVV.

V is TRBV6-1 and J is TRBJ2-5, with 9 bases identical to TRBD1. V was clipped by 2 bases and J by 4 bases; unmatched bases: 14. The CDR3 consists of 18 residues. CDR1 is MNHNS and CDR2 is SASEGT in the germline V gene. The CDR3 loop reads CASSETIGDHRGRETQYF. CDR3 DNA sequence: TGTGCCAGCAGTGAAACGATTGGAGACCACAGGGGGCGAGAGACCCAGTACTTC.

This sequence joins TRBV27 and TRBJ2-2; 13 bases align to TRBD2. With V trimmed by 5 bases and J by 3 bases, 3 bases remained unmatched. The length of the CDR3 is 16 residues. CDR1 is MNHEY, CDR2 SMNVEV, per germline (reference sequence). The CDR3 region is CASSPGLAGDTGELFF. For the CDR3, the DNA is TGTGCCAGCAGTCCCGGACTAGCGGGAGACACCGGGGAGCTGTTTTTT.

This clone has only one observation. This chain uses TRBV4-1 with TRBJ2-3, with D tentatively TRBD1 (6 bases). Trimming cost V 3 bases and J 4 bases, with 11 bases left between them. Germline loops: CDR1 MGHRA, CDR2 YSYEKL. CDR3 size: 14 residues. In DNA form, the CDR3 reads TGCGCCAGCAGCCAGCTACAGGGTTCAGATACGCAGTATTTT. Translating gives CASSQLQGSDTQYF.

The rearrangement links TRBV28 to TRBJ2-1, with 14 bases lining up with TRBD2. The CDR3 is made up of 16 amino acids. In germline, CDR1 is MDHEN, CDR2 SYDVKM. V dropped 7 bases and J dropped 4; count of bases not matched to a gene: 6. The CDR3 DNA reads TGTGCCAGCACCCTCGGGACTAGCGGGGGTTACAATGAGCAGTTCTTC. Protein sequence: CASTLGTSGGYNEQFF.

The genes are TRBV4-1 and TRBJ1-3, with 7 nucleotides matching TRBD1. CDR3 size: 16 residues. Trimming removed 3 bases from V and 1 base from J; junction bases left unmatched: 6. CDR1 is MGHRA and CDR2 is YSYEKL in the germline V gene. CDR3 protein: CASSQLGTVSGNTIYF. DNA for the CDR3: TGCGCCAGCAGCCAGCTGGGGACAGTTTCTGGAAACACCATATATTTT.

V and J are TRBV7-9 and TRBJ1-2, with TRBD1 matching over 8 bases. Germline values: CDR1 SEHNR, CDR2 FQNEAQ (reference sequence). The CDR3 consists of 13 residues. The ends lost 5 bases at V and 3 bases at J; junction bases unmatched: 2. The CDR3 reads CASSPDRDYGYTF. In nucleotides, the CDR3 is TGTGCCAGCAGCCCGGACAGGGACTATGGCTACACCTTC. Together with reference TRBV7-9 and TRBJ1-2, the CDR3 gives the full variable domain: DTGVSQNPRHKITKRGQNVTFRCDPISEHNRLYWYRQTLGQGPEFLTYFQNEAQLEKSRLLSDRFSAERPKGSFSTLEIQRTEQGDSAMYLCASSPDRDYGYTFGSGTRLTVV.

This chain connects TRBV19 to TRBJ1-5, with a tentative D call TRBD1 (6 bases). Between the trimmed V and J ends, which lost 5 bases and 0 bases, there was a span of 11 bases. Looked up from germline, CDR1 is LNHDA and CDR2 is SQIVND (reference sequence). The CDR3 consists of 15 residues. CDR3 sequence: CASSYRVHSNQPQHF. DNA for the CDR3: TGTGCCAGTAGTTACAGGGTTCATAGCAATCAGCCCCAGCATTTT.

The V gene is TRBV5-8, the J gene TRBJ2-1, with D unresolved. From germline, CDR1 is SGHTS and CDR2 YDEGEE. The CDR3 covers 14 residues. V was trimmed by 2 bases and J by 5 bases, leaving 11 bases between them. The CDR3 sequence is CASSFSPAHNEQFF. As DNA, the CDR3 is TGTGCCAGCAGCTTTAGCCCGGCCCACAATGAGCAGTTCTTC.